The T cell receptor (beta chain) under discussion was sequenced for a study of T cells after yellow fever vaccination. TCRdb ran MiXCR on the 5' RACE reads and lists one entry per CDR3 protein. The profile shows approximately 300,000 distinct CDR3 sequences, 8% to 10% of them singletons. Overall study results and limits: Some clonotypes were seen in both the CD4 and the CD8 compartments. These made up a small share and likely arose from convergent recombination. Researchers cautioned that FACS-sorted repertoires could harbor abundant clonotypes contaminating from the bulk population. It was a weaker secondary response, yet one that peaked faster, at day 5 versus 15.

With 5 bases removed from V and 6 bases from J, the gap between germline ends came to 14 bases. The CDR3 runs 13 residues. From germline, CDR1 is DFQATT and CDR2 SNEGSKA (reference sequence). On this clonotype: Its antigen is as yet unknown.

This TCR was recovered from a man between 18 and 29 years old who received the YFV17D yellow fever vaccine. The rearrangement joins TRBV20-1 to TRBJ2-1; possibly TRBD2 for D (5 bases). The material sequenced was PBMCs, taken on the day of the first yellow fever vaccination. CDR3 loop: CSALSGITNEQFF. For the CDR3, the DNA is TGCAGTGCTTTATCCGGGATTACCAATGAGCAGTTCTTC.